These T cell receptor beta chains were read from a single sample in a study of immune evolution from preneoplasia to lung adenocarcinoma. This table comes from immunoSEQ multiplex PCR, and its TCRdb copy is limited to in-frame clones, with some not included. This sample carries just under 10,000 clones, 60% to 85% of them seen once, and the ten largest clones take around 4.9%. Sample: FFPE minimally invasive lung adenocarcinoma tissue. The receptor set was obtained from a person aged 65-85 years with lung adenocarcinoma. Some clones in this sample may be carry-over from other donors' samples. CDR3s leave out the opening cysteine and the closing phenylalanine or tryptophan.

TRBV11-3,ASSWTGTQETQY
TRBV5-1,ASSLVARPFGNTIY
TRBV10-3,AISESAEKLF
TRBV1,TSSIRVVTPYEQY
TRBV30,AWSAYRDKLNYGYT
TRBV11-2,ASSQGEGVYGYT
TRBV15,ATSRDQGGAGRNIQY
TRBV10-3,AISADTTDRHTEAF
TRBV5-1,ASSSAGGYNEQF
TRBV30,AWAQGGGNQPQH
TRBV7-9,ASSTGSWSETQY
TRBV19,ATALGPQGDYGYT
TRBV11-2,ASSLVDSRNTIY
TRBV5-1,ASSLGTSALNTGELF
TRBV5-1,ASSLEQGVWETQY
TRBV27,ASSRLAGGPSDTQY
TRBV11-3,ASSARQGAGEKLF
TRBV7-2,ATDSSPSGAETQY
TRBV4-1,ASSQAGFYGYT
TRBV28,ATRLQGPNTGELF
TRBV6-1,ASSASGADPRGTDTQY
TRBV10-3,AISEAGHYEAF
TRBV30,AWSNGRGYNEQF
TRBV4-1,ASARRELGPYEQY
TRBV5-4,ASSLGANTDTQY
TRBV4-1,ASSQDPLTTEQY
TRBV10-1,ASSESGNGNTIY
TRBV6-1,ASSDVGQGAYEQY
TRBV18,ASSPISTGELF
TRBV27,ASRANRQNGYT
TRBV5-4,ASSLQNLYGYT
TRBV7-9,ASSIRLVANTGELF
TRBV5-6,ASSFQGQETQY
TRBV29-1,SVGPGQGSYNEQF
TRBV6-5,ASSPVATNEKLF
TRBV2,ASSDPDGEGEETQY
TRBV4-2,ASSQERGTVV